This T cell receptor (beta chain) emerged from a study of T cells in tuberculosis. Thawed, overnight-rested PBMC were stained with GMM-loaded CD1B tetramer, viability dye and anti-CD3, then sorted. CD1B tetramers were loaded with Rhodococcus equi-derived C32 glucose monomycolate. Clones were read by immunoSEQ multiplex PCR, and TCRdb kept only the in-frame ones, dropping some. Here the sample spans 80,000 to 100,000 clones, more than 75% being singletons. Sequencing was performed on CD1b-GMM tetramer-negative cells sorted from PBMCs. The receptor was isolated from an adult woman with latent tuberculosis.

The CDR3 sequence is CASSLAAGWGGNEQFF. In DNA, the CDR3 is TGCGCCAGCAGCTTGGCTGCAGGGTGGGGTGGGAATGAGCAGTTCTTC. The V gene is TRBV5-1, the J gene TRBJ2-1; D possibly corresponds to TRBD1 (5 bases). The germline gives CDR1 SGHRS, CDR2 YFSETQ. The CDR3 spans 16 residues. The V and J ends lost 0 bases and 7 bases respectively, with 17 bases between them.